This T cell receptor (beta chain) was identified in a study of cytomegalovirus exposure and HLA in healthy donors. The donors were part of the validation cohort, which consisted of under 150 subjects and was separate from the first cohort of about 720 subjects. The data were produced by immunoSEQ multiplex PCR, yet TCRdb's version contains in-frame clones alone and is incomplete. The table has hundreds of thousands of clones, more than 80% seen once. CDR1 MDHEN and CDR2 SYDVKM come from the germline V gene. This CDR3 comprises 12 residues. The V and J ends lost 1 base and 13 bases, in that order; junction bases with no gene match: 7.

This chain joins TRBV28 and TRBJ2-7, with 7 bases fitting TRBD2. Input material: PBMCs. The receptor was isolated from a young woman in good health and CMV-seronegative. The CDR3 DNA sequence: TGTGCCAGCAGTTTATCTGCGGGAGTAGGATACTTC. Translation gives CASSLSAGVGYF.